Listed below are T cell receptor beta chains from one sample, sequenced in a study of blood T cell repertoires in COVID-19. The protocol was immunoSEQ multiplex PCR, while the TCRdb copy is restricted to in-frame clones and leaves out a portion. The repertoire holds some 190,000 clones, with roughly 84% as singletons. Sequencing was performed on peripheral blood. These TCRs come from an elderly woman with active or convalescent COVID-19. Each CDR3 is given with its conserved first and last residue. Fields, in order: D gene, V gene, CDR3 protein. D genes are given only for firm matches.

d_gene: -
v_gene: TRBV5-1
CDR3aa: CASSPFGGAMDGYTF

d_gene: -
v_gene: TRBV19
CDR3aa: CASSIGGRGDQPQHF

d_gene: TRBD1
v_gene: TRBV9
CDR3aa: CASSRTGEDSPLHF

d_gene: -
v_gene: TRBV7-8
CDR3aa: CASSLGLASNEQFF

d_gene: -
v_gene: TRBV27
CDR3aa: CASRGVGPQHF

d_gene: TRBD1
v_gene: TRBV28
CDR3aa: CASSLSGTVNEKLFF

d_gene: TRBD1
v_gene: TRBV7-3
CDR3aa: CASSRGQTETQYF

d_gene: TRBD1
v_gene: TRBV29-1
CDR3aa: CSASDRGFGYTF

d_gene: -
v_gene: TRBV4-1
CDR3aa: CASSQATGFGAFF

d_gene: -
v_gene: TRBV27
CDR3aa: CASSFTPGISRTYEQYF

d_gene: -
v_gene: TRBV27
CDR3aa: CARYEQYF

d_gene: -
v_gene: TRBV27
CDR3aa: CASSLSPGGYNSPLHF

d_gene: -
v_gene: TRBV7-9
CDR3aa: CASSRSGGVVSGNTIYF

d_gene: TRBD2
v_gene: TRBV25-1
CDR3aa: CASSAPAGVVEQFF

d_gene: TRBD2
v_gene: TRBV5-1
CDR3aa: CASSPRTSGRGNTGELFF

d_gene: TRBD2
v_gene: TRBV5-6
CDR3aa: CASSFAGGVSYNEQFF

d_gene: -
v_gene: TRBV28
CDR3aa: CASSGTTGLRRAFF

d_gene: -
v_gene: TRBV10-3
CDR3aa: CAIHDGRGTEAFF

d_gene: -
v_gene: TRBV9
CDR3aa: CASSVDASATNEKLFF

d_gene: TRBD1
v_gene: TRBV10-3
CDR3aa: CAITDRGGDGYTF

d_gene: -
v_gene: TRBV7-3
CDR3aa: CASSSARGTEAFF

d_gene: TRBD2
v_gene: TRBV6-4
CDR3aa: CASSDLSGRGTDTQYF

d_gene: TRBD1
v_gene: TRBV5-1
CDR3aa: CASSDGQGVGEKLFF

d_gene: TRBD2
v_gene: TRBV9
CDR3aa: CASSEPSGRAHNEQFF

d_gene: TRBD2
v_gene: TRBV2
CDR3aa: CASSGAGGRGRDTQYF

d_gene: -
v_gene: TRBV5-6
CDR3aa: CASSSTPGTPGDNEQFF

d_gene: TRBD2
v_gene: TRBV2
CDR3aa: CASSAQREGWETQYF

d_gene: TRBD1
v_gene: TRBV9
CDR3aa: CASSEGQGDQPQHF

d_gene: -
v_gene: TRBV4-1
CDR3aa: CASSQDPTTGTDTQYF

d_gene: -
v_gene: TRBV12-3/TRBV12-4
CDR3aa: CASSFLTEAFF

d_gene: -
v_gene: TRBV13
CDR3aa: CASSIWGRSGANVLTF

d_gene: -
v_gene: TRBV7-9
CDR3aa: CASSRVSYEQYF

d_gene: TRBD1
v_gene: TRBV6-5
CDR3aa: CASRGTGQGKGYTF

d_gene: -
v_gene: TRBV5-4
CDR3aa: CASYGFGTDTQYF

d_gene: -
v_gene: TRBV29-1
CDR3aa: CSVDKGGVNTEAFF

d_gene: -
v_gene: TRBV7-9
CDR3aa: CASSLESGGYTF

d_gene: TRBD2
v_gene: TRBV5-4
CDR3aa: CASTLAGEETQYF

d_gene: -
v_gene: TRBV18
CDR3aa: CASTRESATNEKLFF

d_gene: TRBD1
v_gene: TRBV12-3/TRBV12-4
CDR3aa: CASRTGGNSPLHF

d_gene: TRBD2
v_gene: TRBV6-6
CDR3aa: CASSYRTSGIRETQYF

d_gene: -
v_gene: TRBV7-8
CDR3aa: CASSLVVRDLEGYTF

d_gene: TRBD1
v_gene: TRBV5-1
CDR3aa: CASSSRDRGPEQYF

d_gene: -
v_gene: TRBV2
CDR3aa: CASGQSGRGETEAFF

d_gene: -
v_gene: TRBV9
CDR3aa: CASSGGRASVQETQYF

d_gene: -
v_gene: TRBV5-1
CDR3aa: CASGLGGGDLETQYF

d_gene: -
v_gene: TRBV6-5
CDR3aa: CASRTGGLTEAFF

d_gene: -
v_gene: TRBV5-4
CDR3aa: CASSLSEITYEQYF

d_gene: TRBD1
v_gene: TRBV25-1
CDR3aa: CASRTGGTYEQYF

d_gene: -
v_gene: TRBV9
CDR3aa: CASSRQLQETQYF

d_gene: -
v_gene: TRBV2
CDR3aa: CASSARQAGNTIYF

d_gene: -
v_gene: TRBV5-5
CDR3aa: CASSLRREIYNEQFF

d_gene: TRBD2
v_gene: TRBV27
CDR3aa: CASKTALAGGPIDTQYF

d_gene: -
v_gene: TRBV7-9
CDR3aa: CASSLPRNYGYTF

d_gene: TRBD1
v_gene: TRBV18
CDR3aa: CASSRDRDTEAFF

d_gene: -
v_gene: TRBV18
CDR3aa: CASSPLGSETRFRTGELFF

d_gene: TRBD1
v_gene: TRBV2
CDR3aa: CASSGDRGKNGQPQHF

d_gene: TRBD1
v_gene: TRBV28
CDR3aa: CASSRTGGATNEKLFF

d_gene: -
v_gene: TRBV27
CDR3aa: CASSPSFLGPDEQFF

d_gene: TRBD2
v_gene: TRBV4-1
CDR3aa: CASSQERAGANEQFF